The 16 T cell receptor beta chains listed next were all sequenced from one sample in a study of blood T cell repertoires in COVID-19. Sequencing used immunoSEQ multiplex PCR; TCRdb keeps in-frame clones, though not all of them. The data contain 150,000 to 180,000 clones, around 79% of them singletons. Sequences were obtained from peripheral blood. The receptors originated from an elderly man with acute or convalescent COVID-19.

The gene calls are TRBV29-1 and TRBJ1-1; D might be TRBD1 (5 bases). CDR3 length equals 13 residues. CDR1 is SQVTM and CDR2 is ANQGSEA in the germline V gene. V lost 7 bases, J lost 7 bases, and 19 bases lay in between. CDR3 DNA: TGCAGCGCGAGGGGACTCAACGGAAATGAAGCTTTCTTT. Translating it yields CSARGLNGNEAFF. Full variable domain (remainder filled in from reference TRBV29-1 and TRBJ1-1): SAVISQKPSRDICQRGTSLTIQCQVDSQVTMMFWYRQQPGQSLTLIATANQGSEATYESGFVIDKFPISRPNLTFSTLTVSNMSPEDSSIYLCSARGLNGNEAFFGQGTRLTVV.

The J gene is TRBJ2-3, the V gene TRBV30; no clear D gene. Trimming took off 5 bases at V and 6 bases at J, with 9 bases between the two ends. Germline lookup yields CDR1 GTSNPN and CDR2 SVGIG (reference sequence). The CDR3 extends over 11 amino acids. The CDR3 bases are TGTGCCTGGGAAGGAGCGGATACGCAGTATTTT. It specifies CAWEGADTQYF.

This clone was seen more than once but under ten times. The chain has TRBV10-3 and TRBJ2-2; 7 bases are a match to TRBD1. V shed 2 bases, J shed 5 bases, and the junction held 2 bases outside the gene matches. CDR1 ENHRY and CDR2 SYGVKD come from the germline V gene. This CDR3 is built from 14 residues. Here the CDR3 reads CAISEGTVTGELFF. The CDR3 region has the DNA TGTGCCATCAGTGAGGGGACAGTAACCGGGGAGCTGTTTTTT.

The chain links TRBV28 to TRBJ2-7; 10 bases match TRBD1. In germline, CDR1 is MDHEN, CDR2 SYDVKM. The V segment lost 6 bases and the J segment 3 bases; nucleotides outside the gene matches: 5. The CDR3 loop spans 14 amino acids. CDR3 in amino acids: CASSPGTGVYEQYV. For the CDR3, the DNA is TGTGCCAGCAGCCCAGGGACAGGGGTCTACGAGCAGTACGTC.

This clone showed up just once. V usage is TRBV6-5 and J usage is TRBJ2-3; D perhaps matches TRBD1 (5 bases). This CDR3 has 14 residues. V shed 5 bases and J shed 0 bases, with 9 bases lying between them. Germline V gives CDR1 MNHEY, CDR2 SVGAGI. The chain's CDR3 is CASSLGLSTDTQYF. The DNA for the CDR3 is TGTGCCAGCAGTCTGGGGCTGAGCACAGATACGCAGTATTTT.

This chain joins TRBV7-2 and TRBJ2-5; 9 nucleotides line up with TRBD2. Germline loops: CDR1 SGHTA, CDR2 FQGNSA. V shed 8 bases and J 5 bases; nucleotides not matched to a gene: 9. The CDR3 length is 14 residues. The CDR3 sequence is CASAGGLAGETQYF. In nucleotides, the CDR3 is TGTGCCAGCGCCGGGGGACTAGCCGGGGAGACCCAGTACTTC. Full variable domain (remainder filled in from reference TRBV7-2 and TRBJ2-5): GAGVSQSPSNKVTEKGKDVELRCDPISGHTALYWYRQSLGQGLEFLIYFQGNSAPDKSGLPSDRFSAERTGGSVSTLTIQRTQQEDSAVYLCASAGGLAGETQYFGPGTRLLVL.

The chain links TRBV4-1 to TRBJ2-1, with D possibly TRBD1 on 6 matching bases. This CDR3 contains 16 residues. Trimming took off 4 bases at V and 0 bases at J, with 13 bases between the two ends. CDR1 and CDR2 from the germline V gene are MGHRA and YSYEKL. DNA of the CDR3: TGCGCCAGCAGCCCCGCGACAGGTTCCTCCTACAATGAGCAGTTCTTC. Protein: CASSPATGSSYNEQFF.

The rearrangement links TRBV3-1 (or the pseudogene TRBV3-2) to TRBJ2-3; no clear D gene. The V gene's germline CDR1 is LGHDT and CDR2 YNNKEL (reference sequence). The CDR3 covers 12 residues. The V gene lost 1 base and the J gene lost 5 bases, with 4 bases spanning the gap. CDR3 coding DNA: TGTGCCAGCAGCCAAGCAGAAGATACGCAGTATTTT. It yields the protein CASSQAEDTQYF.

The rearrangement joins TRBV5-4 to TRBJ2-7, with D perhaps matching TRBD2 (6 bases). V lost 3 bases to trimming and J lost 3 bases, with 22 bases between them. The CDR3 is made up of 17 amino acids. Germline V lookup: CDR1 SGHNT, CDR2 YYREEE (reference sequence). The CDR3 loop reads CASSWRAGETLLYEQYF. The CDR3 DNA sequence: TGTGCCAGCAGCTGGAGAGCGGGCGAAACCCTTCTCTACGAGCAGTACTTC.

The rearrangement joins TRBV6-5 to TRBJ2-1, with D perhaps matching TRBD2 (6 bases). Germline lookup yields CDR1 MNHEY and CDR2 SVGAGI. The V end was cut by 5 bases, the J end by 5 bases, with 13 bases between. This CDR3 has 14 residues. Here the CDR3 reads CASSPGLTDNEQFF. The CDR3 coding sequence is TGTGCCAGCAGTCCGGGACTGACGGACAATGAGCAGTTCTTC.

This clone was seen just once. The gene calls are TRBV7-2 and TRBJ2-4; D perhaps matches TRBD2 (7 bases). Trimming took off 7 bases at V and 6 bases at J, with 16 bases between the two ends. The CDR3 consists of 14 residues. Germline V gene lookup returns CDR1 SGHTA and CDR2 FQGNSA. The CDR3 coding sequence is TGTGCCAGCACCCTGGGGGGGGCTGGAAACATTCAGTACTTC. Its translation: CASTLGGAGNIQYF.

The rearrangement joins TRBV2 to TRBJ2-1; perhaps TRBD2 as D (5 bases). CDR1 and CDR2 from the germline V gene are SNHLY and FYNNEI. This CDR3 comprises 14 residues. The germline V and J ends were trimmed by 9 bases and 3 bases, with 15 bases remaining between them. The CDR3 DNA sequence: TGTGCCAGGACGATATCGGGGATCTACAATGAGCAGTTCTTC. Protein sequence: CARTISGIYNEQFF. Filled out from reference TRBV2 and TRBJ2-1, the complete variable domain reads EPEVTQTPSHQVTQMGQEVILRCVPISNHLYFYWYRQILGQKVEFLVSFYNNEISEKSEIFDDQFSVERPDGSNFTLKIRSTKLEDSAMYFCARTISGIYNEQFFGPGTRLTVL.

This clone was detected only a few times. The rearrangement uses TRBV7-8 and TRBJ1-3; D unclear. CDR3 size: 11 residues. Trimming stripped 10 bases from V and 0 bases from J, with 4 bases between. The germline gives CDR1 SGHVS, CDR2 FQNEAQ. CDR3 in amino acids: CATLSGNTIYF. The CDR3 DNA follows: TGTGCCACCCTCTCTGGAAACACCATATATTTT.

The chain couples TRBV19 to TRBJ1-5; D unresolved. CDR3 length equals 16 residues. The germline V gene encodes CDR1 LNHDA and CDR2 SQIVND (reference sequence). V was trimmed by 2 bases and J by 2 bases, leaving 13 bases between them. The CDR3 reads CASSIHLGSGNQPQHF. The DNA for the CDR3 is TGTGCCAGTAGTATACATTTAGGGAGTGGCAATCAGCCCCAGCATTTT.

The chain is built from TRBV5-4 and TRBJ2-7, with a possible D match to TRBD2 (6 bases). The CDR3 loop spans 15 amino acids. V lost 6 bases and J 5 bases, leaving 21 bases between the germline ends. The germline V gene encodes CDR1 SGHNT and CDR2 YYREEE (reference sequence). As DNA, the CDR3 is TGTGCCAGCACCACCATCCAGGGAGGTTACGACGAGCAGTACGTC. As protein: CASTTIQGGYDEQYV.

The chain combines TRBV2 with TRBJ2-2, with 8 nucleotides matching TRBD1. V shed 3 bases, J shed 7 bases, and the junction held 7 bases outside the gene matches. The CDR3 is 15 amino acids. Germline V CDR1 and CDR2: SNHLY, FYNNEI. The CDR3 loop is CASSERQGASGELFF. The CDR3 coding sequence is TGTGCCAGCAGTGAGCGGCAGGGGGCTAGCGGGGAGCTGTTTTTT. Looking up the rest from reference TRBV2 and TRBJ2-2 gives the full variable domain: EPEVTQTPSHQVTQMGQEVILRCVPISNHLYFYWYRQILGQKVEFLVSFYNNEISEKSEIFDDQFSVERPDGSNFTLKIRSTKLEDSAMYFCASSERQGASGELFFGEGSRLTVL.